These 6 T cell receptor beta chains were all obtained from the same sample, sequenced in a study of regulatory T cells in long-lasting Graves disease. The time point: persistent/refractory GD, antithyroid drugs over 5 years with positive TRAb. The TCR library was made from RNA that had been extracted from PBMCs in TRIzol. Building the TCR beta libraries relied on iRepertoire HTBI primers, and CDR3 regions underwent Arm-PCR. TCRdb reanalysed the multiplex PCR reads using MiXCR and keeps one entry per CDR3 protein. Of about 460,000 distinct CDR3 sequences listed, around a fifth are singletons. Sequencing was performed on peripheral blood mononuclear cells (PBMCs), taken when the disease was refractory, from a patient treated with antithyroid drugs. Receptors were obtained from a female donor with Graves disease.

The table lists this clonotype with many counts. The chain joins TRBV11-2 to TRBJ2-7, with D perhaps matching TRBD2 (6 bases). CDR1 SGHAT and CDR2 FQNNGV come from the germline V gene. The CDR3 is 14 residues long. V gave up 5 bases and J gave up 6 bases, with 17 bases separating them. CDR3 sequence (DNA): TGTGCCAGCAGCCACGGGGGAAGTTCCCTCGAGCAGTACTTC. As protein: CASSHGGSSLEQYF.

This clonotype has a handful of counts. A much larger clone sits a single nucleotide away, making a read error possible. The chain uses TRBV28 and TRBJ1-5, with D unclear. Germline V gene lookup returns CDR1 MDHEN and CDR2 SYDVKM. The CDR3 covers 14 residues. V shed 4 bases and J shed 8 bases, with 15 bases lying between them. The DNA of the CDR3 is TGTGCCAGCAGTTACAAGAGGGCTAAGGAGCCCCAGCATTTT. Translation gives CASSYKRAKEPQHF.

This clonotype was seen at least ten times. This chain links TRBV24-1 with TRBJ1-5, with a possible D match to TRBD1 (5 bases). This CDR3 contains 12 residues. From germline, CDR1 is KGHDR and CDR2 SFDVKD. Trimming took 4 bases from V and 6 from J, leaving 6 bases between them. The CDR3 reads CATSEQGQPQHF. The CDR3 DNA reads as TGTGCCACCAGTGAGCAGGGTCAGCCCCAGCATTTT.

This clonotype was observed at least ten times. CDR3 sequence (DNA): TGTGCCAGCAGCCCCCTCGGAGGGGCAGGTCGGGCCAACGTCCTGACTTTC. The encoded protein is CASSPLGGAGRANVLTF. This chain uses TRBV7-2 with TRBJ2-6; tentative D call: TRBD2 (6 bases). V lost 5 bases and J lost 5, with 19 bases in between. Germline CDR1 reads SGHTA; CDR2 reads FQGNSA. The CDR3 consists of 17 residues.

This clonotype was detected many times. The chain joins TRBV19 to TRBJ1-2, with D unresolved. This CDR3 is 14 amino acids long. Trimming removed 3 bases from V and 4 bases from J, with 12 bases in between. In germline, CDR1 is LNHDA, CDR2 SQIVND (reference sequence). CDR3 region: CASSIQGPFYGYTF. The DNA of the CDR3 is TGTGCCAGTAGTATTCAAGGTCCCTTCTATGGCTACACCTTC.

This clonotype was counted many times. Here the CDR3 DNA reads TGTGCCAGCATTTCGCCGGGACAGGGGGCCGCCTACGAGCAGTACTTC. It codes for CASISPGQGAAYEQYF. This chain joins TRBV28 and TRBJ2-7; 12 bases agree with TRBD1. Germline V CDR1 and CDR2: MDHEN, SYDVKM. The V segment lost 7 bases and the J segment 2 bases; nucleotides outside the gene matches: 9. This CDR3 contains 16 residues. Full variable domain (remainder filled in from reference TRBV28 and TRBJ2-7): DVKVTQSSRYLVKRTGEKVFLECVQDMDHENMFWYRQDPGLGLRLIYFSYDVKMKEKGDIPEGYSVSREKKERFSLILESASTNQTSMYLCASISPGQGAAYEQYFGPGTRLTVT.